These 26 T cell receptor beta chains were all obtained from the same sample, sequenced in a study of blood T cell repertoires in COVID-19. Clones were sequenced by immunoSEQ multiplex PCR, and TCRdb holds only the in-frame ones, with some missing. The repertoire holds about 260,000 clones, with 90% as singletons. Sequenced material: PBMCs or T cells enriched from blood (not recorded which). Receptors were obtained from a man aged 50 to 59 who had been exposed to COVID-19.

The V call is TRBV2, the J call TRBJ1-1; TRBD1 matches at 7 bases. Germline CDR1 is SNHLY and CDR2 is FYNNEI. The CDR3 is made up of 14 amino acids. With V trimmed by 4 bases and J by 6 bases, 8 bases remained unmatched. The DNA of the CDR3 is TGTGCCAGCAGTGGACGGACAGGAATCCCTGAAGCTTTCTTT. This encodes CASSGRTGIPEAFF.

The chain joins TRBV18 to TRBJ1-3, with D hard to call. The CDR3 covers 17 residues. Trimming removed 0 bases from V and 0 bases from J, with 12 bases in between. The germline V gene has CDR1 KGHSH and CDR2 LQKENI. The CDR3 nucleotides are TGTGCCAGCTCACCACCGAACCAGGCCCGCTCTGGAAACACCATATATTTT. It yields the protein CASSPPNQARSGNTIYF.

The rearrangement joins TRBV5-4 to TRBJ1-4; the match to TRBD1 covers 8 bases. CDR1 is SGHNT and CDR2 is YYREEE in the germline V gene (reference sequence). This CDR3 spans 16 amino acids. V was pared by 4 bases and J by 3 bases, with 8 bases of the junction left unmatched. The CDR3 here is CASSIKPGQANEKLFF. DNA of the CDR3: TGTGCCAGCAGCATTAAACCGGGACAGGCTAATGAAAAACTGTTTTTT. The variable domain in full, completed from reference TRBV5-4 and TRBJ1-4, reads ETGVTQSPTHLIKTRGQQVTLRCSSQSGHNTVSWYQQALGQGPQFIFQYYREEENGRGNFPPRFSGLQFPNYSSELNVNALELDDSALYLCASSIKPGQANEKLFFGSGTQLSVL.

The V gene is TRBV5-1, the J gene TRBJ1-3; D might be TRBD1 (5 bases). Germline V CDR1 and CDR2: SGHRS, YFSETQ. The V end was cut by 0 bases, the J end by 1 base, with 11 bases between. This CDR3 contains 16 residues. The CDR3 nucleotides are TGCGCCAGCAGCTTGGTGACAGCTGATTCTGGAAACACCATATATTTT. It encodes CASSLVTADSGNTIYF.

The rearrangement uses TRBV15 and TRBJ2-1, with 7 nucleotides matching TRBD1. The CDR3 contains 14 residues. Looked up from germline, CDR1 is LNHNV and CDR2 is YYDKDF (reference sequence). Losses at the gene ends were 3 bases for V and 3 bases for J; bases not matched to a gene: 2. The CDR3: CATSRDRIYNEQFF. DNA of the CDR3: TGTGCCACCAGCAGGGACAGGATCTACAATGAGCAGTTCTTC.

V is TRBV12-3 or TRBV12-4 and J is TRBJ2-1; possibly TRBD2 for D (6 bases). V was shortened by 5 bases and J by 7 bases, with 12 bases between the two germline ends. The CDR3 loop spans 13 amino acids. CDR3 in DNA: TGTGCCAGCAGTCCGACGCGGGAAAATGAGCAGTTCTTC. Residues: CASSPTRENEQFF.

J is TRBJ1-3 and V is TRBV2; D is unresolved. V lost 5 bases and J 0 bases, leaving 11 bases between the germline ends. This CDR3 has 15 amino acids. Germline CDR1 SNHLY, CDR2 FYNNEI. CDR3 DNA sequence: TGTGCCAGCAGTACCTTCGGGAGCTCTGGAAACACCATATATTTT. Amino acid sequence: CASSTFGSSGNTIYF.

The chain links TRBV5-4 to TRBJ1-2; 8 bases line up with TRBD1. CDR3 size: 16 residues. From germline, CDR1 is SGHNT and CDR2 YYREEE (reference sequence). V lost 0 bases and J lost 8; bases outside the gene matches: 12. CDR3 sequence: CASSLDPEQGEVGYTF. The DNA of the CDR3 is TGTGCCAGCAGCTTGGATCCGGAACAGGGGGAGGTGGGCTACACCTTC.

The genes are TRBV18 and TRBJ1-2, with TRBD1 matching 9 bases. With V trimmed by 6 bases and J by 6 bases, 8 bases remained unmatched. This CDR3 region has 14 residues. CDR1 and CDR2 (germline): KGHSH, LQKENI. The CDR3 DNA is TGTGCCAGCTCCCCCTCCGGACAGGGGCATGGCTACACCTTC. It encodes CASSPSGQGHGYTF.

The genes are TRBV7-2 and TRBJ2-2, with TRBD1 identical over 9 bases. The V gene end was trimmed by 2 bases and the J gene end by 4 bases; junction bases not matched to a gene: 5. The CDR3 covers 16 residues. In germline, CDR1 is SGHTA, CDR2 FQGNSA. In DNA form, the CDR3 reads TGTGCCAGCAGCTTAATGGGACAGGGTCTCACCGGGGAGCTGTTTTTT. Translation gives CASSLMGQGLTGELFF.

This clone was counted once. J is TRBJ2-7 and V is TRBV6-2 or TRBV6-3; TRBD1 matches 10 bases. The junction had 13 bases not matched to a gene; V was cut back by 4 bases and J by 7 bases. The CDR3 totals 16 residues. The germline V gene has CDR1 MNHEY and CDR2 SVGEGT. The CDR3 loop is CASSLDAGQGMREQYV. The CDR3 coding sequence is TGTGCCAGCAGTTTAGACGCGGGACAGGGGATGCGGGAGCAGTACGTC.

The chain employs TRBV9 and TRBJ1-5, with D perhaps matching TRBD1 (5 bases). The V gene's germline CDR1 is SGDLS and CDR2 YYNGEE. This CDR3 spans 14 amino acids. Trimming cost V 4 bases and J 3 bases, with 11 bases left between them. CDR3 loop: CASSRQSLNQPQHF. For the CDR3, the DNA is TGTGCCAGCAGCAGACAGTCTCTCAATCAGCCCCAGCATTTT. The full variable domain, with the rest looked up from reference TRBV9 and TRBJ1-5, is DSGVTQTPKHLITATGQRVTLRCSPRSGDLSVYWYQQSLDQGLQFLIQYYNGEERAKGNILERFSAQQFPDLHSELNLSSLELGDSALYFCASSRQSLNQPQHFGDGTRLSIL.

For the CDR3, the DNA is TGTGCCAGCAGTTACTCGACAGCTAATTCACCCCTCCACTTT. Translating gives CASSYSTANSPLHF. The chain combines TRBV6-6 with TRBJ1-6, with D perhaps TRBD1 (5 bases). Trimming pared 0 bases from V and 6 bases from J, leaving 6 bases between. Germline loops: CDR1 MNHNY, CDR2 SVGAGI (reference sequence). This CDR3 is built from 14 residues.

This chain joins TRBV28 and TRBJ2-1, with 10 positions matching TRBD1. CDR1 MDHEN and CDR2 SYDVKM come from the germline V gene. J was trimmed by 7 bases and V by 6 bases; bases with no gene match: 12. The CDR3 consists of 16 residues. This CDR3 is CASRGSGQGYVNEQFF. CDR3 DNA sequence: TGTGCCAGCAGAGGGTCGGGACAGGGGTATGTTAATGAGCAGTTCTTC.

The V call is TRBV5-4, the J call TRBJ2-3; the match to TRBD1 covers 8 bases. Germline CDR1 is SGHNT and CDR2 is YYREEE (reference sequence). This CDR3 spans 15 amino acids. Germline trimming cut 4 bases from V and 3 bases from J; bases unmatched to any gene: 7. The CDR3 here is CASSLRDRLTDTQYF. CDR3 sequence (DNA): TGTGCCAGCAGCCTCCGGGACAGGCTAACAGATACGCAGTATTTT.

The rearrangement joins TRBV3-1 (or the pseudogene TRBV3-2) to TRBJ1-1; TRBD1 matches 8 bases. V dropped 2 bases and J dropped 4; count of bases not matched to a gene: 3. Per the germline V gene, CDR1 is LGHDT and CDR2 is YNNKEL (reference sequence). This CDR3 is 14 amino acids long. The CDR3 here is CASSQLGQGTEAFF. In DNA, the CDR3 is TGTGCCAGCAGCCAACTCGGACAGGGCACTGAAGCTTTCTTT.

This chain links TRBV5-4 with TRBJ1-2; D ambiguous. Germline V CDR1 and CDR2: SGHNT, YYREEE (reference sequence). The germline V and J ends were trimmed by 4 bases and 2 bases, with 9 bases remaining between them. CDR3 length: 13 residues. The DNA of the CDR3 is TGTGCCAGCAGCCCGACAAGAAACTATGGCTACACCTTC. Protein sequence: CASSPTRNYGYTF.

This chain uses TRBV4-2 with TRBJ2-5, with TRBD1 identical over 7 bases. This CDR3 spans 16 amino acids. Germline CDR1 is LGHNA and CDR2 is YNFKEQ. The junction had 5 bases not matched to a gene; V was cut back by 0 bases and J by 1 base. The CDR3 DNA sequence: TGTGCCAGCAGCCAAGAATTTCGACAGGGCCAAGAGACCCAGTACTTC. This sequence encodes CASSQEFRQGQETQYF.

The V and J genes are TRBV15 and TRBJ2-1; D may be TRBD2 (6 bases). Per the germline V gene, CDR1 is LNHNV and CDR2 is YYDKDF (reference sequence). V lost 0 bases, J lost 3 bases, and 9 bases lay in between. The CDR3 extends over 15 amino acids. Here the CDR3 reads CATSRERRDYNEQFF. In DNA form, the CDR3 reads TGTGCCACCAGCAGAGAACGGCGGGACTACAATGAGCAGTTCTTC.

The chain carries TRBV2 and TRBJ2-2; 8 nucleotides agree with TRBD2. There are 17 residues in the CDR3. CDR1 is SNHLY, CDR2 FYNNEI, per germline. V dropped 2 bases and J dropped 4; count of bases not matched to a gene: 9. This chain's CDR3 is CASSERGSAGVTGELFF. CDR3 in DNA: TGTGCCAGCAGTGAAAGAGGGTCAGCGGGAGTCACCGGGGAGCTGTTTTTT.

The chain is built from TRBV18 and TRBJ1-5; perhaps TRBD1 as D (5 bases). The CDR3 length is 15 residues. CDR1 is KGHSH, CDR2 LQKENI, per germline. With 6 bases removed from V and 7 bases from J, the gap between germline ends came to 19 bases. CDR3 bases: TGTGCCAGCTCGCATGCAGGGTCGTCTTTGCAGCCCCAGCATTTT. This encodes CASSHAGSSLQPQHF.

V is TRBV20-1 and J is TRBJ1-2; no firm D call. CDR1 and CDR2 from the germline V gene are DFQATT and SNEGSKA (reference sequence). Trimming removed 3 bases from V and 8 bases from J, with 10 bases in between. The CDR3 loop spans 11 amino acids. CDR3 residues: CSARTRSGYTF. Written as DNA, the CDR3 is TGCAGTGCTAGGACAAGATCGGGCTACACCTTC.

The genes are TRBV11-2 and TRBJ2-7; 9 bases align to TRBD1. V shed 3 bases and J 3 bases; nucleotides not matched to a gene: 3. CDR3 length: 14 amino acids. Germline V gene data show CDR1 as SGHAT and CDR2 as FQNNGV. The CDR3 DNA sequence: TGTGCCAGCAGCTTGGGGACAGGGAACTACGAGCAGTACGTC. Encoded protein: CASSLGTGNYEQYV.

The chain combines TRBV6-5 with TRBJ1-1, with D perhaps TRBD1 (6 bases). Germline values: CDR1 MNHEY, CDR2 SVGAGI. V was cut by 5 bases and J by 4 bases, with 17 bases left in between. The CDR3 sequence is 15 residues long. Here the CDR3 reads CASSHRAAGVTEAFF. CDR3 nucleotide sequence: TGTGCCAGCAGTCACAGGGCCGCGGGTGTCACTGAAGCTTTCTTT.

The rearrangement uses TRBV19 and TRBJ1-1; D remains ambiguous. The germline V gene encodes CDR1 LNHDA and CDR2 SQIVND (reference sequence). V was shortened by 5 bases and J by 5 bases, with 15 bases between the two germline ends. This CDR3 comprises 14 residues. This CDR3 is CASSASTSRTEAFF. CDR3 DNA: TGTGCCAGTAGTGCGTCTACCTCCAGGACTGAAGCTTTCTTT.

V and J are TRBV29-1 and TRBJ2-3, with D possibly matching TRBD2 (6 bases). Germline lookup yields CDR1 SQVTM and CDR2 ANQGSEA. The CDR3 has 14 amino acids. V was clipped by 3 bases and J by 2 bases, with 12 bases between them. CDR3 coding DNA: TGCAGCGTTGAGGGTCCGGGGGTCACAGATACGCAGTATTTT. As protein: CSVEGPGVTDTQYF.